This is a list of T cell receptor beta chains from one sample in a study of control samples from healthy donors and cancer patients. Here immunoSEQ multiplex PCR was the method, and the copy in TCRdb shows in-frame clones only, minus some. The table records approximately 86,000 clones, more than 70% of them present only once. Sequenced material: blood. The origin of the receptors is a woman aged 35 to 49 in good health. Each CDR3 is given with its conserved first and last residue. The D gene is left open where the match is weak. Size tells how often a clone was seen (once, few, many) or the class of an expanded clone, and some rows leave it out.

CASSDSGGTDIQYF	TGTGCCAGCAGCGACAGCGGGGGGACCGACATTCAGTACTTC	.	TRBJ2-4	TRBD2	TRBV2
CASSRQGFGQPQHF	TGTGCCAGCAGTCGACAGGGCTTCGGTCAGCCCCAGCATTTT	.	TRBJ1-5	TRBD1	TRBV6-5
CASSERGSGYTF	TGTGCCAGCAGTGAAAGGGGGTCTGGCTACACCTTC	.	TRBJ1-2	.	TRBV25-1
CASIPRGGRVSEKLFF	TGTGCCAGCATCCCAAGAGGGGGCAGGGTGAGCGAAAAACTGTTTTTT	.	TRBJ1-4	.	TRBV21-1
CASSTERGDPLNEQFF	TGTGCCAGCAGCACCGAACGGGGGGACCCCCTCAATGAGCAGTTCTTC	.	TRBJ2-1	TRBD2	TRBV5-6
CASSYFPPPMNTEAFF	TGTGCCAGCAGCTACTTCCCGCCCCCTATGAACACTGAAGCTTTCTTT	.	TRBJ1-1	.	TRBV7-2
CASSDTRNSYEQYF	TGTGCCAGCAGTGATACGAGAAACTCCTACGAGCAGTACTTC	.	TRBJ2-7	.	TRBV2
CASRTESSGNTIYF	TGTGCCAGCAGAACTGAAAGCTCTGGAAACACCATATATTTT	.	TRBJ1-3	.	TRBV6-5
CASSLSWGVNTEAFF	TGTGCCAGCAGTTTATCGTGGGGTGTGAACACTGAAGCTTTCTTT	.	TRBJ1-1	.	TRBV27
CASSQEGGGAKWTFF	TGCGCCAGCAGCCAAGAAGGCGGAGGGGCGAAGTGGACTTTCTTT	once	TRBJ1-1	.	TRBV4-3
CASSPQGEGNEQFF	TGTGCCAGTAGTCCACAGGGGGAGGGGAATGAGCAGTTCTTC	once	TRBJ2-1	.	TRBV19
CASSLLGGTDTQYF	TGCGCCAGCAGCTTGCTCGGCGGCACAGATACGCAGTATTTT	.	TRBJ2-3	.	TRBV5-1
CASSQGRDLNYGYTF	TGCGCCAGCAGCCAAGGTAGAGATTTAAACTATGGCTACACCTTC	.	TRBJ1-2	.	TRBV4-3
CASRTDMNTEAFF	TGTGCCAGCAGAACAGATATGAACACTGAAGCTTTCTTT	.	TRBJ1-1	.	TRBV2
CSASGDSYEQYF	TGCAGTGCTAGTGGGGACAGCTACGAGCAGTACTTC	.	TRBJ2-7	TRBD1	TRBV20-1
CASSASGGNHNEQFF	TGTGCCAGCAGCGCTAGCGGGGGGAACCACAATGAGCAGTTCTTC	.	TRBJ2-1	TRBD2	TRBV2
CASSLSRANVLTF	TGTGCCAGCAGCTTGTCGCGGGCCAACGTCCTGACTTTC	.	TRBJ2-6	.	TRBV3-1/TRBV3-2
CASSIGGVNTEAFF	TGTGCCAGTAGTATCGGGGGAGTGAACACTGAAGCTTTCTTT	.	TRBJ1-1	.	TRBV19
CASSIRDGSSYEQYF	TGTGCCAGCAGTATCCGGGACGGTAGCTCCTACGAGCAGTACTTC	.	TRBJ2-7	.	TRBV16
CASSPGQGSYNSPLHF	TGCGCCAGCAGCCCCGGACAGGGATCCTATAATTCACCCCTCCACTTT	.	TRBJ1-6	TRBD1	TRBV4-3
CASSYAPSDYEQYF	TGTGCCAGCAGTTACGCGCCCTCTGACTACGAGCAGTACTTC	.	TRBJ2-7	.	TRBV6-5
CASSYGSPRTEAFF	TGTGCCAGCAGTTATGGTTCTCCGAGGACTGAAGCTTTCTTT	.	TRBJ1-1	.	TRBV6-2/TRBV6-3
CAWNAGTSGRIEYF	TGTGCCTGGAATGCTGGGACTAGCGGCCGGATCGAGTACTTC	.	TRBJ2-5	TRBD2	TRBV30
CATSGDTEAFF	TGTGCCACTAGCGGGGACACTGAAGCTTTCTTT	.	TRBJ1-1	.	TRBV19
CASSYGTVVETQYF	TGTGCCAGCAGCTACGGGACAGTGGTAGAGACCCAGTACTTC	.	TRBJ2-5	TRBD1	TRBV5-6
CASSPGTGHYGYTF	TGCGCCAGCAGCCCAGGGACAGGGCACTATGGCTACACCTTC	.	TRBJ1-2	TRBD1	TRBV4-3
CASSPGGGRSDEQFF	TGTGCCAGTAGTCCTGGGGGGGGTCGGTCGGATGAGCAGTTCTTC	few	TRBJ2-1	TRBD2	TRBV19
CAISEPARESSSYNEQFF	TGTGCCATCAGTGAGCCCGCCAGGGAATCTAGCTCCTACAATGAGCAGTTCTTC	few	TRBJ2-1	.	TRBV10-3
CASSLDRGNSPLHF	TGTGCCAGCAGCTTAGACAGGGGAAATTCACCCCTCCACTTT	.	TRBJ1-6	TRBD1	TRBV13
CASRQDVSGANVLTF	TGTGCCAGCAGGCAGGATGTCTCTGGGGCCAACGTCCTGACTTTC	.	TRBJ2-6	.	TRBV7-2
CASSQGRPSSGNTIYF	TGTGCCAGCAGCCAGGGGAGGCCGAGCTCTGGAAACACCATATATTTT	.	TRBJ1-3	.	TRBV7-2
CASLGGGAYEQFF	TGTGCCAGTCTGGGCGGGGGGGCCTATGAGCAGTTCTTC	.	TRBJ2-1	TRBD2	TRBV12-3/TRBV12-4
CASSLTGRGSYNSPLHF	TGTGCCAGCAGTCTAACGGGGAGGGGATCCTATAATTCACCCCTCCACTTT	.	TRBJ1-6	.	TRBV6-6
CASSQDSRNTGELFF	TGCGCCAGCAGCCAAGACAGCAGGAACACCGGGGAGCTGTTTTTT	many	TRBJ2-2	.	TRBV4-3
CASSLEGGQGLAPLHF	TGTGCCAGCAGCTTGGAGGGGGGACAGGGGCTGGCACCCCTCCACTTT	many	TRBJ1-6	TRBD1	TRBV5-4
CASSDYRYTEAFF	TGTGCCAGCAGCGACTACAGATACACTGAAGCTTTCTTT	.	TRBJ1-1	.	TRBV7-2
CASSPFGTEYNSPLHF	TGTGCCAGCTCACCATTTGGGACCGAGTATAATTCACCCCTCCACTTT	once	TRBJ1-6	.	TRBV18
CASSLGGGSHGEQYF	TGTGCCAGCAGCTTAGGAGGAGGGAGTCACGGGGAGCAGTACTTC	.	TRBJ2-7	.	TRBV7-9
CASSLRTGDYGYTF	TGCGCCAGCAGCCTACGGACAGGGGACTATGGCTACACCTTC	.	TRBJ1-2	TRBD1	TRBV5-1
CASKDFFNSPLHF	TGTGCCAGCAAGGATTTTTTTAATTCACCCCTCCACTTT	.	TRBJ1-6	.	TRBV6-5
CASSQDWTSGTGELFF	TGCGCCAGCAGCCAAGATTGGACTAGCGGCACCGGGGAGCTGTTTTTT	.	TRBJ2-2	TRBD2	TRBV4-1
CASSRQVTYEQYF	TGTGCCAGCAGCCGACAGGTAACCTACGAGCAGTACTTC	once	TRBJ2-7	.	TRBV14
CASSLPSYNEQFF	TGTGCCAGCAGCCTCCCGTCCTACAATGAGCAGTTCTTC	.	TRBJ2-1	.	TRBV7-9
CASSRTSEGDTQYF	TGTGCCAGCAGCAGGACTAGCGAGGGGGATACGCAGTATTTT	.	TRBJ2-3	TRBD2	TRBV6-5
CSVSGRGPSYEQYF	TGCAGCGTTAGCGGACGGGGACCCTCCTACGAGCAGTACTTC	once	TRBJ2-7	.	TRBV29-1
CASSYSGRVRDTIYF	TGTGCCAGCAGTTACTCAGGGAGGGTCCGGGACACCATATATTTT	.	TRBJ1-3	.	TRBV6-5
CASGGPKGGEKLFF	TGTGCCAGCGGTGGGCCCAAAGGGGGTGAAAAACTGTTTTTT	.	TRBJ1-4	.	TRBV21-1
CASGLIPGQGNTEAFF	TGTGCTAGTGGTTTGATTCCGGGACAGGGGAACACTGAAGCTTTCTTT	few	TRBJ1-1	TRBD1	TRBV12-5
CASSLQLANEQFF	TGTGCCAGCAGCTTACAGCTAGCAAATGAGCAGTTCTTC	few	TRBJ2-1	.	TRBV7-2
CASTSAGGLAYEQYF	TGTGCCAGCACCTCCGCCGGGGGCCTAGCCTACGAGCAGTACTTC	.	TRBJ2-7	.	TRBV27
CASSAGGLTQETQYF	TGTGCCAGCAGCGCTGGGGGACTTACTCAAGAGACCCAGTACTTC	.	TRBJ2-5	.	TRBV9
CASSYTSVRGQPQHF	TGTGCCAGCAGTTACACATCAGTACGGGGCCAGCCCCAGCATTTT	.	TRBJ1-5	.	TRBV6-2/TRBV6-3
CAISVDDRGAFF	TGTGCCATCAGTGTAGATGACAGGGGTGCTTTCTTT	.	TRBJ1-1	TRBD1	TRBV10-3
CSARDTDTQYF	TGCAGTGCTAGGGACACAGATACGCAGTATTTT	.	TRBJ2-3	.	TRBV20-1
CAWGSLGQGIDGYTF	TGTGCCTGGGGTTCATTGGGACAGGGAATAGATGGCTACACCTTC	.	TRBJ1-2	TRBD1	TRBV30
CATKSHNSPLHF	TGTGCCACCAAGAGTCATAATTCACCCCTCCACTTT	few	TRBJ1-6	.	TRBV2
CASSPWTGGYEQYF	TGTGCCAGCAGCCCCTGGACAGGGGGCTACGAGCAGTACTTC	.	TRBJ2-7	TRBD1	TRBV5-5
CASSGRQGWSPLHF	TGTGCCAGCAGCGGTCGACAGGGTTGGTCACCCCTCCACTTT	once	TRBJ1-6	TRBD1	TRBV7-9
CATSEGTSYEQYF	TGTGCCACCAGTGAGGGGACATCTTACGAGCAGTACTTC	.	TRBJ2-7	.	TRBV24-1